The subject of this entry is one T cell receptor (beta chain). Its antigen is still unknown. There are no base qualities to consult, and no much larger clone falls within one base. The sample originates from a study of blood T cell repertoires in COVID-19 (dated by TCRdb to 2020 to 2022). For the wider study: Collaborator samples came from the United States, Italy and Spain and covered acute and convalescent phases of COVID-19. The prospective study material was composed of cDNA or gDNA derived from T cells, B-cell-depleted T cells, or PBMCs. Deeply sampled blood TCRbeta repertoires from subjects exposed to, actively infected with, or recovered from COVID-19 were included in the dataset. The repertoires were released in a freely available public database intended as a resource for research on the immune response to SARS-CoV-2. The samples were drawn from two sources: the first 160 participants of the ongoing ImmuneRACE study, and fewer than 1,500 subjects contributed by 6 global collaborators. Nearly every sample came with metadata listing a de-identified subject ID, COVID-19 status, age in years and sex. HLA class I and class II types, where available, came from metadata supplied by the sample provider rather than from assay-based typing.

Trimming takes 5 bases off V and 9 bases off J; junction bases not matched to a gene: 8. The CDR3 sequence holds 13 residues, the cysteine and phenylalanine included. Only CDR3 DNA is held: 39 bases, read in frame from base 1. The germline V gene specifies SGHTA as CDR1 and FQGTGA as CDR2. TCRbeta CDR3 regions were amplified from genomic DNA by means of the immunoSEQ Assay, a bias-controlled multiplex PCR. As for the authors' bioinformatics: The number of nucleated cells in each sample was estimated by amplification of reference gene primers within the assay. To quantify the absolute abundance of each unique TCRbeta CDR3 rearrangement, sequence reads were collapsed and filtered. For each sample, productive Simpson clonality was calculated by taking the square root of Simpson's diversity index across productive rearrangements. TCRdb stores this immuneACCESS table with in-frame sequences only. Part of the clones is absent; in the studies checked, under half of the shortfall reflects unresolved V genes, and no reason is known for the rest. From that table come the V and J calls and clone size; the DNA was used to work out D and trimming. In all, the sample holds around 160,000 clones, and more than 70% of those were seen once. The biggest ten clones account for 10% to 15% of the sample.

Collaborating institutions collected whole blood in K2EDTA tubes following their own protocols. Collaborator samples were shipped for TCRbeta analysis as frozen whole blood, isolated PBMCs, or DNA extracted from either sample type. Overall results and qualifications from the work: The amount of clinical and demographic metadata varied by source and participant and was provided uncurated.

The sample was peripheral blood. This sequence originates from a man between 60 and 75 years old with active or convalescent COVID-19. The chain joins TRBV7-3 to TRBJ2-3, with 7 bases matching TRBD1. At the DNA level, the sequence is TGTGCCAGCAGCACCACCAGGGACAGCACGCAGTATTTT. Its amino acids are CASSTTRDSTQYF.